This T cell receptor beta chain was sequenced for a study of Graves' ophthalmopathy and Graves' hyperthyroidism. Study-wide context: Peripheral blood collection took place at initial diagnosis, before any treatment. Study-wide results and limits: Ophthalmopathy versus stable hyperthyroidism: 13-signature model gave about 87% sensitivity, 70% to 83% specificity.

The TCR beta CDR3 regions underwent amplification from RNA transcripts. HTBI primers were used in a first-round RT-PCR, which preceded a second-round multiplex PCR. TCRdb re-called the multiplex PCR reads through MiXCR, storing one row per CDR3 protein. The data hold about 620,000 distinct CDR3 sequences, with about 20% observed a single time. Pregnant or lactating patients and those with other autoimmune diseases or uncontrolled infections were excluded. The V gene's germline CDR1 is MNHEY and CDR2 SVGAGI. The CDR3 covers 15 residues. V shed 5 bases and J shed 1 base, with 14 bases lying between them. This clonotype has at least ten counts. Antigen specificity is unknown.

The sequencing sample was made of peripheral blood. The V and J genes are TRBV6-5 and TRBJ2-5, with D possibly matching TRBD1 (6 bases). The sequence was obtained from a woman under 30 with stable Graves' hyperthyroidism. Some clones in this sample may be carry-over from other donors' samples. CDR3 nucleotide sequence: TGTGCCAGCAGTCACAGGGTCGGCGGCCAAGAGACCCAGTACTTC. Its translation is CASSHRVGGQETQYF.